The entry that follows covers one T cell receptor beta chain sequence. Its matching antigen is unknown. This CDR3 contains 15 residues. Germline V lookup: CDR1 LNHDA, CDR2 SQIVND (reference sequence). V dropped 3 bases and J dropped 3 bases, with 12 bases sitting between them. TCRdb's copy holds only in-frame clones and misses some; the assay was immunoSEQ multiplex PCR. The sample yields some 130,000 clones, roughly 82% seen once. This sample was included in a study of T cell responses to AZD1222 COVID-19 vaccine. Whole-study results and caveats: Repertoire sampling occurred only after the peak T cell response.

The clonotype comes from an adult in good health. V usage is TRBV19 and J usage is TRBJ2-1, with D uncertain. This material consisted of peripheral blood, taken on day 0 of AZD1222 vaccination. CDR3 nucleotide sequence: TGTGCCAGTAGTATGAGAAGGGTTTACTACAATGAGCAGTTCTTC. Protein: CASSMRRVYYNEQFF. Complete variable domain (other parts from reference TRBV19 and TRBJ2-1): DGGITQSPKYLFRKEGQNVTLSCEQNLNHDAMYWYRQDPGQGLRLIYYSQIVNDFQKGDIAEGYSVSREKKESFPLTVTSAQKNPTAFYLCASSMRRVYYNEQFFGPGTRLTVL.